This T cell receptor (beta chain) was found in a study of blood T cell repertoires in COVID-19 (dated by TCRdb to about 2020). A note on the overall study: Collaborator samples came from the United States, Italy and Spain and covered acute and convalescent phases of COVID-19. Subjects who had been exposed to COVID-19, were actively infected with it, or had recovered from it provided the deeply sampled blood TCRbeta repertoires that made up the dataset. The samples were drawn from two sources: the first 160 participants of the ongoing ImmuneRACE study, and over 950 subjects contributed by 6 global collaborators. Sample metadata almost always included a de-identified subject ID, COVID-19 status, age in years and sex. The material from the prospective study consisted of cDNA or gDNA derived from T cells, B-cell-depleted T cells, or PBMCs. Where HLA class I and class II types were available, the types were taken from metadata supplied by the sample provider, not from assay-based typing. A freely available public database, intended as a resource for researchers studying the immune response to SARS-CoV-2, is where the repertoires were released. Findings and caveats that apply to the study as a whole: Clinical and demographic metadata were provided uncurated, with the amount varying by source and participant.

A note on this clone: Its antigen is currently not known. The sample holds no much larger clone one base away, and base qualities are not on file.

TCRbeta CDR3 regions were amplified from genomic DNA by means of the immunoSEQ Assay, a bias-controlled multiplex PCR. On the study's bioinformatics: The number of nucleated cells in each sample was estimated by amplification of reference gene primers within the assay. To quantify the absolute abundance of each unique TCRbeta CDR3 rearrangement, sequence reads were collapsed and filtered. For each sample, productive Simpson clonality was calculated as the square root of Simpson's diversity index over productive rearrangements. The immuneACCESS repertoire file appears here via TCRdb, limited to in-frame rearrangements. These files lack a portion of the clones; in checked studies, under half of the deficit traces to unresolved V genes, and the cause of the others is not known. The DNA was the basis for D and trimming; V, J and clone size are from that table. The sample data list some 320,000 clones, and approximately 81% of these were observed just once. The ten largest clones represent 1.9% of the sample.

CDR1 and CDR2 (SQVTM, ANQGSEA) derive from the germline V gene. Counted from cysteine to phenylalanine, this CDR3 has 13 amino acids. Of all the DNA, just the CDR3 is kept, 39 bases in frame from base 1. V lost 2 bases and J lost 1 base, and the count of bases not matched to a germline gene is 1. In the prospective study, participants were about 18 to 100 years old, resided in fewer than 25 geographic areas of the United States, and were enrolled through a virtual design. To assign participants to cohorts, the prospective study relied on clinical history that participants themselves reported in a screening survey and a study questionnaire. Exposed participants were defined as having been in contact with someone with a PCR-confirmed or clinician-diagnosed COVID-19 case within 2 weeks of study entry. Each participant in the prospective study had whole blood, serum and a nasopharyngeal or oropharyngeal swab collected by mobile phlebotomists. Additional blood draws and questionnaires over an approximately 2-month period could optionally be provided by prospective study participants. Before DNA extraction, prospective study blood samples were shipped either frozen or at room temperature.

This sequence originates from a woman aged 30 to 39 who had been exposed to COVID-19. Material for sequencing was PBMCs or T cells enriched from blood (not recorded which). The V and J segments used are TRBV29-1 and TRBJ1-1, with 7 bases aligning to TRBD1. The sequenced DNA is TGCAGCGTTGAAAGGACAGGGAACACTGAAGCTTTCTTT. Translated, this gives CSVERTGNTEAFF.